One and the same sample provided the 30 T cell receptor beta chains below, sequenced in a study of blood T cell repertoires in COVID-19. The repertoire was sequenced with immunoSEQ multiplex PCR; TCRdb's copy has only in-frame clones and lacks some. The sample shows 100,000 to 150,000 clones, roughly 72% of them seen only once. The sequenced sample consisted of peripheral blood. The receptors here all came from a man older than 75 with COVID-19, enrolled during active disease.

This chain links TRBV5-1 with TRBJ2-3, with 7 bases aligning to TRBD1. V lost 1 base and J lost 0; bases outside the gene matches: 5. The CDR3 runs to 16 residues. Germline V gene sequence: CDR1 SGHRS, CDR2 YFSETQ. The CDR3 here is CASSLYSGGSTDTQYF. CDR3 nucleotide sequence: TGCGCCAGCAGCTTGTATTCAGGGGGAAGCACAGATACGCAGTATTTT.

The chain recombines TRBV28 with TRBJ2-3; a weak D match, TRBD2 (6 bases). The V gene's germline CDR1 is MDHEN and CDR2 SYDVKM. The CDR3 covers 14 residues. V gave up 6 bases and J gave up 2 bases, with 12 bases separating them. DNA for the CDR3: TGTGCCAGCAGGAGTAGCGGCCCCACAGATACGCAGTATTTT. Translating gives CASRSSGPTDTQYF.

The genes are TRBV5-6 and TRBJ1-5; D ambiguous. This CDR3 region has 12 residues. V lost 9 bases and J 2 bases, leaving 9 bases between the germline ends. Germline CDR1 is SGHDT and CDR2 is YYEEEE. CDR3 region: CATSRGNQPQHF. CDR3 coding DNA: TGTGCCACCTCCCGCGGCAATCAGCCCCAGCATTTT.

The V call is TRBV5-5, the J call TRBJ2-7, with a possible D match to TRBD2 (6 bases). Trimming pared 1 base from V and 3 bases from J, leaving 11 bases between. The CDR3 loop spans 14 amino acids. Looked up from germline, CDR1 is SGHKS and CDR2 is YYEKEE (reference sequence). The chain's CDR3 is CASSLSLASYEQYF. The CDR3 DNA reads TGTGCCAGCAGCTTGTCCCTAGCGAGCTACGAGCAGTACTTC.

The rearrangement joins TRBV5-4 to TRBJ2-5, with a weak D call TRBD2 (5 bases). CDR1 SGHNT and CDR2 YYREEE come from the germline V gene (reference sequence). V was trimmed by 4 bases and J by 1 base, leaving 8 bases between them. This CDR3 region has 13 residues. The CDR3 sequence: CASSPGFQETQYF. CDR3 in DNA: TGTGCCAGCAGCCCGGGGTTCCAAGAGACCCAGTACTTC.

V usage is TRBV4-2 and J usage is TRBJ2-1; 9 bases fit TRBD2. With 4 bases clipped from V and 7 bases from J, the junction kept 11 bases outside the gene matches. CDR3 size: 16 residues. The V gene's germline CDR1 is LGHNA and CDR2 YNFKEQ. The CDR3 nucleotides read TGTGCCAGCAGCCCGTCATGGGGACTAGCAGGTAATGAGCAGTTCTTC. Amino acids: CASSPSWGLAGNEQFF.

The chain couples TRBV25-1 to TRBJ2-3; 10 nucleotides match TRBD2. The ends lost 2 bases at V and 4 bases at J; junction bases unmatched: 3. The CDR3 sequence is 15 residues long. Germline CDR1 MGHDK, CDR2 SYGVNS. Written as DNA, the CDR3 is TGTGCCAGCAGTGAAATGAGCGGGAGGGCAGATACGCAGTATTTT. Residues: CASSEMSGRADTQYF. The full variable domain, its missing parts supplied by reference TRBV25-1 and TRBJ2-3, is EADIYQTPRYLVIGTGKKITLECSQTMGHDKMYWYQQDPGMELHLIHYSYGVNSTEKGDLSSESTVSRIRTEHFPLTLESARPSHTSQYLCASSEMSGRADTQYFGPGTRLTVL.

This clone was seen more than once but under ten times. The chain employs TRBV7-9 and TRBJ1-5, with 10 bases identical to TRBD1. The CDR3 length is 15 residues. Losses at the gene ends were 5 bases for V and 6 bases for J; bases not matched to a gene: 7. Looked up from germline, CDR1 is SEHNR and CDR2 is FQNEAQ (reference sequence). Written as DNA, the CDR3 is TGTGCCAGCAGCCGAGGACAGGGGGGATCTCAGCCCCAGCATTTT. This sequence encodes CASSRGQGGSQPQHF.

This clone was recorded only once. V gene TRBV7-6 combines with J gene TRBJ1-4; 7 bases are shared with TRBD1. The CDR3 has 15 residues. CDR1 is SGHVS, CDR2 FNYEAQ, per germline. Trimming took 3 bases from V and 4 from J; bases not matched to a gene: 5. CDR3 bases: TGTGCCAGCAGCTTTACAGGGGCGGATAATGAAAAACTGTTTTTT. Its translation: CASSFTGADNEKLFF. The full variable domain, in which reference TRBV7-6 and TRBJ1-4 provide the parts outside the CDR3, is GAGVSQSPRYKVTKRGQDVALRCDPISGHVSLYWYRQALGQGPEFLTYFNYEAQQDKSGLPNDRFSAERPEGSISTLTIQRTEQRDSAMYRCASSFTGADNEKLFFGSGTQLSVL.

The chain has TRBV19 and TRBJ2-4; TRBD2 matches 9 bases. J lost 0 bases, V lost 4 bases, and 10 bases had no gene match. CDR1 and CDR2 (germline): LNHDA, SQIVND (reference sequence). The CDR3 is 18 amino acids. CDR3 amino acids: CASSRASGALLAKNIQYF. CDR3 sequence (DNA): TGTGCCAGTAGTAGAGCTAGCGGGGCCCTCTTAGCCAAAAACATTCAGTACTTC.

This chain joins TRBV11-3 and TRBJ2-7; 8 bases match TRBD1. V was clipped by 4 bases and J by 5 bases; unmatched bases: 7. The CDR3 contains 14 residues. Per the germline V gene, CDR1 is SGHNT and CDR2 is YENEEA. The CDR3 DNA reads as TGTGCCAGCAGCTCTGGACAGGGCTTCGACGAGCAGTACTTC. It codes for CASSSGQGFDEQYF. The full variable domain, completed using reference TRBV11-3 and TRBJ2-7, is EAGVVQSPRYKIIEKKQPVAFWCNPISGHNTLYWYLQNLGQGPELLIRYENEEAVDDSQLPKDRFSAERLKGVDSTLKIQPAELGDSAVYLCASSSGQGFDEQYFGPGTRLTVT.

This chain joins TRBV28 and TRBJ2-3; possibly TRBD2 for D (5 bases). Per the germline V gene, CDR1 is MDHEN and CDR2 is SYDVKM. Trimming took off 8 bases at V and 1 base at J, with 13 bases between the two ends. The CDR3 has 14 residues. The chain's CDR3 is CASLNSGGTDTQYF. The CDR3 DNA sequence: TGTGCCAGCCTTAACTCCGGGGGCACAGATACGCAGTATTTT.

The rearrangement joins TRBV20-1 to TRBJ1-6; 7 positions match TRBD1. The CDR3 is 17 residues long. The V segment lost 3 bases and the J segment 0 bases; nucleotides outside the gene matches: 8. Germline V lookup: CDR1 DFQATT, CDR2 SNEGSKA (reference sequence). CDR3 in DNA: TGCAGTGCTAGTGCAGGGGGGACGCACTCCTATAATTCACCCCTCCACTTT. Translation gives CSASAGGTHSYNSPLHF.

The chain couples TRBV6-6 to TRBJ2-2; 11 bases are a match to TRBD1. J was trimmed by 6 bases and V by 10 bases; bases with no gene match: 4. Looked up from germline, CDR1 is MNHNY and CDR2 is SVGAGI (reference sequence). The CDR3 loop spans 13 amino acids. CDR3 bases: TGTGCCACAGGGACAGGGGGGTCCGGGGAGCTGTTTTTT. Translated: CATGTGGSGELFF.

This clone came up once. The J gene is TRBJ2-1, the V gene TRBV14; TRBD2 matches at 9 bases. V lost 1 base to trimming and J lost 6 bases; unmatched junction nucleotides: 7. This CDR3 is 16 amino acids long. The germline V gene has CDR1 SGHDN and CDR2 FVKESK. CDR3: CASSQAVASGINEQFF. The DNA of the CDR3 is TGTGCCAGCAGCCAAGCTGTGGCTAGCGGGATCAATGAGCAGTTCTTC.

The chain employs TRBV2 and TRBJ2-2; a weak D match, TRBD1 (6 bases). Germline V gene lookup returns CDR1 SNHLY and CDR2 FYNNEI. This CDR3 comprises 15 residues. Trimming removed 2 bases from V and 6 bases from J, with 13 bases in between. The DNA for the CDR3 is TGTGCCAGCAGTGAAATACAGGGTTTCGCCGGGGAGCTGTTTTTT. Its translation: CASSEIQGFAGELFF. Complete variable domain (other parts from reference TRBV2 and TRBJ2-2): EPEVTQTPSHQVTQMGQEVILRCVPISNHLYFYWYRQILGQKVEFLVSFYNNEISEKSEIFDDQFSVERPDGSNFTLKIRSTKLEDSAMYFCASSEIQGFAGELFFGEGSRLTVL.

This clone was seen only a few times. The gene calls are TRBV7-3 and TRBJ2-5, with TRBD2 matching over 7 bases. Germline trimming cut 0 bases from V and 1 base from J; bases unmatched to any gene: 2. This CDR3 contains 15 residues. In germline, CDR1 is SGHTA, CDR2 FQGTGA. CDR3 coding DNA: TGTGCCAGCAGCTTAACGCCTAGCGGCCAAGAGACCCAGTACTTC. Its translation: CASSLTPSGQETQYF.

The CDR3 DNA sequence: TGTGCCATCAGTCAGACTAGCGGGAGAACCTACGAGCAGTACTTC. It is translated as CAISQTSGRTYEQYF. V usage is TRBV10-3 and J usage is TRBJ2-7; 12 bases fit TRBD2. The trim removed 5 bases at V and 2 bases at J, leaving 4 bases unmatched. Germline CDR1 and CDR2: ENHRY and SYGVKD. CDR3 length equals 15 residues.

This clone was counted a few times. The V gene is TRBV5-6, the J gene TRBJ2-5; 8 positions agree with TRBD1. The trim removed 0 bases at V and 5 bases at J, leaving 6 bases unmatched. This CDR3 has 15 residues. Germline values: CDR1 SGHDT, CDR2 YYEEEE. CDR3 nucleotide sequence: TGTGCCAGCAGCTTGGTTCAGGGGGCGAGGGAGACCCAGTACTTC. It yields the protein CASSLVQGARETQYF.

The rearrangement uses TRBV18 and TRBJ1-1, with no clear D. With 6 bases removed from V and 1 base from J, the gap between germline ends came to 9 bases. Germline CDR1 and CDR2: KGHSH and LQKENI. The CDR3 runs 13 residues. The CDR3 here is CASSKDKNTEAFF. CDR3 coding DNA: TGTGCCAGCTCTAAAGACAAGAACACTGAAGCTTTCTTT.

V and J are TRBV27 and TRBJ1-6, with 8 bases identical to TRBD1. The V gene's germline CDR1 is MNHEY and CDR2 SMNVEV (reference sequence). This CDR3 spans 15 amino acids. J lost 10 bases, V lost 5 bases, and 10 bases had no gene match. The CDR3: CASSDWTGSRSPLHF. Written as DNA, the CDR3 is TGTGCCAGCAGTGATTGGACAGGGAGTAGGTCACCCCTCCACTTT.

This chain joins TRBV5-1 and TRBJ1-1; 8 positions match TRBD1. The CDR3 is 13 amino acids. Trimming took 7 bases from V and 1 from J; bases not matched to a gene: 3. Germline values: CDR1 SGHRS, CDR2 YFSETQ. CDR3 coding DNA: TGCGCCAGCCAGGGGGCCGGGAACACTGAAGCTTTCTTT. Its protein product is CASQGAGNTEAFF.

The genes are TRBV30 and TRBJ2-1, with 8 bases fitting TRBD2. The V and J ends lost 2 bases and 15 bases, in that order; junction bases with no gene match: 9. The CDR3 loop spans 12 amino acids. Looked up from germline, CDR1 is GTSNPN and CDR2 is SVGIG (reference sequence). CDR3 protein: CAWSPIAGLPFF. The CDR3 region has the DNA TGTGCCTGGAGTCCTATAGCGGGACTGCCGTTCTTC.

The gene calls are TRBV4-2 and TRBJ2-7; 9 bases align to TRBD1. This CDR3 has 14 amino acids. CDR1 LGHNA and CDR2 YNFKEQ come from the germline V gene. J gave up 3 bases and V 4 bases, and 4 bases lay outside the gene matches. CDR3 in amino acids: CASSPGQGGYEQYF. The CDR3 DNA is TGTGCCAGCAGCCCGGGACAGGGAGGCTACGAGCAGTACTTC.

The genes are TRBV29-1 and TRBJ2-3; 11 nucleotides line up with TRBD2. V was clipped by 8 bases and J by 3 bases; unmatched bases: 10. The germline V gene encodes CDR1 SQVTM and CDR2 ANQGSEA. The CDR3 is 15 amino acids. This CDR3 is CSYPKTSGKTDTQYF. The CDR3 DNA is TGCAGCTATCCCAAGACTAGCGGGAAGACAGATACGCAGTATTTT.

The CDR3 nucleotides are TGTGCCAGCAGCCCCACCGGGCAGGGAGAGACCCAGTACTTC. Encoded protein: CASSPTGQGETQYF. The chain joins TRBV7-3 to TRBJ2-5; a weak D match, TRBD1 (5 bases). Germline CDR1 and CDR2: SGHTA and FQGTGA. The length of the CDR3 is 14 residues. Trimming left V 5 bases short and J 4 bases short, with 14 bases between.

The CDR3: CASSALAGPYNEQFF. CDR3 sequence (DNA): TGTGCCAGCAGCGCCTTAGCGGGACCCTACAATGAGCAGTTCTTC. The chain carries TRBV9 and TRBJ2-1, with 8 bases fitting TRBD2. The ends lost 3 bases at V and 2 bases at J; junction bases unmatched: 4. The CDR3 extends over 15 amino acids. CDR1 and CDR2 (germline): SGDLS, YYNGEE.

For this clone: One junction end does not reproduce the germline sequence, and a read error may be involved. The chain is built from TRBV7-6 and TRBJ2-3, with TRBD2 matching 10 bases. The germline V gene encodes CDR1 SGHVS and CDR2 FNYEAQ. This CDR3 contains 15 residues. CDR3 sequence reads: CASSPSGRSIDTQYF. The CDR3 DNA reads TGTGCCAGCAGCCCTAGCGGGAGAAGCATAGATACGCAGTATTTT.

This clone was detected a few times. The genes are TRBV28 and TRBJ1-5, with 8 positions matching TRBD1. The CDR3 length is 16 residues. The germline V gene encodes CDR1 MDHEN and CDR2 SYDVKM. Trimming took 3 bases from V and 7 from J; bases not matched to a gene: 11. CDR3 DNA: TGTGCCAGCAGTTTTAACTCCAGGGGGCCCTCGCAGCCCCAGCATTTT. It is translated as CASSFNSRGPSQPQHF.

The gene calls are TRBV19 and TRBJ2-7, with TRBD2 as a possible D gene (6 bases). The ends were cut back, 5 bases at V and 4 bases at J, with 15 bases in the middle. The CDR3 spans 14 residues. Per germline, CDR1 LNHDA and CDR2 SQIVND (reference sequence). The CDR3 protein is CASSSGTEAYEQYF. The CDR3 coding sequence is TGTGCCAGTAGTTCCGGGACTGAAGCATACGAGCAGTACTTC.